This entry describes one T cell receptor beta chain. The data derive from a study of blood T cell repertoires in COVID-19. Study context: The samples span acute and convalescent COVID-19 from the United States, Italy and Spain. Sample material is recorded as cDNA or gDNA derived from T cells, B-cell-depleted T cells, or PBMCs.

V lost 0 bases, J lost 4 bases, and 0 bases stayed unmatched. The CDR3 contains 14 residues. Germline values: CDR1 SGHRS, CDR2 YFSETQ. Study processing details: Estimation of nucleated cell counts was performed using reference gene primer amplification. The table came from immunoSEQ multiplex PCR; TCRdb's copy has only in-frame clones and leaves some out. V, J and clone size are taken as reported in that table, and D and trimming were inferred from the DNA itself. The sample has over 100,000 clones, approximately 80% seen once; the top ten hold 6.6%. This clonotype was sampled from a woman aged 45 to 65 with acute or convalescent COVID-19. This chain links TRBV5-1 with TRBJ1-2; 10 nucleotides agree with TRBD1. Sequencing used peripheral blood. The CDR3 coding sequence is TGCGCCAGCAGCTTGGGGACAGGGGGCTATGGCTACACCTTC. Protein: CASSLGTGGYGYTF.